Listed below are T cell receptor beta chains from one sample, sequenced in a study of blood T cell repertoires in COVID-19. Profiled with immunoSEQ multiplex PCR; TCRdb holds only in-frame clones, not every one. This sample has a few hundred thousand clones; about 90% occur once, and the top ten carry around 16%. The specimen sequenced was PBMCs or T cells enriched from blood (not recorded which). The receptor set was obtained from a young man who had been exposed to COVID-19. The CDR3 runs from the conserved cysteine through the conserved F or W. D genes are given only for firm matches.

v_gene: TRBV5-1; j_gene: TRBJ2-7; d_gene: TRBD1; CDR3aa: CASSLAGQDYEQYF; CDR3nt: TGCGCCAGCAGCTTGGCGGGACAGGATTACGAGCAGTACTTC
v_gene: TRBV9; j_gene: TRBJ2-6; d_gene: -; CDR3aa: CASSVLLSGANVLTF; CDR3nt: TGTGCCAGCAGCGTACTACTCTCTGGGGCCAACGTCCTGACTTTC
v_gene: TRBV13; j_gene: TRBJ2-7; d_gene: -; CDR3aa: CASSLGGGGDYEQYF; CDR3nt: TGTGCCAGCAGCTTAGGGGGTGGAGGGGATTACGAGCAGTACTTC
v_gene: TRBV7-3; j_gene: TRBJ2-7; d_gene: TRBD1; CDR3aa: CASSTDRGREQYF; CDR3nt: TGTGCCAGCAGCACGGACAGGGGAAGAGAGCAGTACTTC
v_gene: TRBV28; j_gene: TRBJ1-1; d_gene: -; CDR3aa: CASSLVQGGTEAFF; CDR3nt: TGTGCCAGCAGTTTAGTTCAGGGTGGCACTGAAGCTTTCTTT
v_gene: TRBV4-1; j_gene: TRBJ2-5; d_gene: -; CDR3aa: CASSPGVRGETQYF; CDR3nt: TGCGCCAGCAGCCCTGGGGTTAGAGGGGAGACCCAGTACTTC
v_gene: TRBV6-1; j_gene: TRBJ2-2; d_gene: -; CDR3aa: CASSEARRGGTGELFF; CDR3nt: TGTGCCAGCAGTGAAGCGAGGCGTGGAGGGACCGGGGAGCTGTTTTTT
v_gene: TRBV4-1; j_gene: TRBJ1-5; d_gene: -; CDR3aa: CASSQVGGNQPQHF; CDR3nt: TGCGCCAGCAGCCAAGTTGGGGGGAATCAGCCCCAGCATTTT
v_gene: TRBV30; j_gene: TRBJ1-4; d_gene: -; CDR3aa: CAWSGGPNEKLFF; CDR3nt: TGTGCCTGGAGTGGAGGTCCTAATGAAAAACTGTTTTTT
v_gene: TRBV5-6; j_gene: TRBJ2-3; d_gene: TRBD2; CDR3aa: CASSRGGADTQYF; CDR3nt: TGTGCCAGCAGCCGGGGGGGTGCGGATACGCAGTATTTT
v_gene: TRBV3-1/TRBV3-2; j_gene: TRBJ1-3; d_gene: -; CDR3aa: CASSPALLPGGNTIYF; CDR3nt: TGTGCCAGCAGCCCAGCCCTGCTCCCGGGTGGAAACACCATATATTTT